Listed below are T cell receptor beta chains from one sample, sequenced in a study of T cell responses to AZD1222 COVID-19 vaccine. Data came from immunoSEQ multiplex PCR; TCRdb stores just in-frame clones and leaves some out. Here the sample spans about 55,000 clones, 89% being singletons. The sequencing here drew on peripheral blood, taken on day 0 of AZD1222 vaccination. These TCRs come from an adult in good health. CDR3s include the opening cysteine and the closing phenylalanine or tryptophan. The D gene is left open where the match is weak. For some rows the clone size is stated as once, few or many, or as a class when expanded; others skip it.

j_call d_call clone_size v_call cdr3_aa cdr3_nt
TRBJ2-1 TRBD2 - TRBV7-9 CASHWGSGADEQFF TGTGCCAGCCATTGGGGTAGCGGGGCCGATGAGCAGTTCTTC
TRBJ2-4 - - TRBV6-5 CASSSGRVNIQYF TGTGCCAGCAGCTCGGGTCGGGTAAACATTCAGTACTTC
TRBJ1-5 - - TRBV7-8 CASSLSDAAQPQHF TGTGCCAGCAGCTTAAGCGACGCTGCTCAGCCCCAGCATTTT
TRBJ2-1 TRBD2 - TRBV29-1 CSVERGTSAYNEQFF TGCAGCGTTGAACGGGGGACTAGCGCCTACAATGAGCAGTTCTTC
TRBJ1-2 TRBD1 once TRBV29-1 CSVERGRGRGYTF TGCAGCGTTGAAAGGGGAAGGGGGCGTGGCTACACCTTC
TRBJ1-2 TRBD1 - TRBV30 CAGTGNYGYTF TGTGCCGGGACAGGGAACTATGGCTACACCTTC
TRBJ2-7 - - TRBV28 CASRGGGSPTYEQYF TGTGCCAGCAGGGGAGGGGGGAGCCCGACCTACGAGCAGTACTTC
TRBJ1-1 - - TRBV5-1 CASSLDRGGTEAFF TGCGCCAGCAGCTTGGACAGAGGAGGCACTGAAGCTTTCTTT
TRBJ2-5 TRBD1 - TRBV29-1 CSVEARTGEPWETQYF TGCAGCGTTGAAGCCCGGACAGGGGAGCCCTGGGAGACCCAGTACTTC
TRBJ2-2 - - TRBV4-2 CASRTRENTGELFF TGTGCCAGCAGAACGCGGGAGAACACCGGGGAGCTGTTTTTT
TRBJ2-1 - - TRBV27 CASSPPGREQFF TGTGCCAGCAGTCCCCCCGGCCGTGAGCAGTTCTTC
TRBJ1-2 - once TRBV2 CASSEARGGYGYTF TGTGCCAGCAGTGAAGCCCGGGGTGGGTATGGCTACACCTTC
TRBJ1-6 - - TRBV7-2 CASSLGADYYNSPLHF TGTGCCAGCAGCTTAGGGGCCGACTACTATAATTCACCCCTCCACTTT
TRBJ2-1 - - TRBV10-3 CAISDQEGVAKNNEQFF TGTGCCATCAGTGATCAAGAGGGAGTAGCGAAAAACAATGAGCAGTTCTTC
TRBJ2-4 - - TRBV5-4 CASSLGIGGAGNIQYF TGTGCCAGCAGCTTGGGGATTGGGGGGGCCGGGAACATTCAGTACTTC
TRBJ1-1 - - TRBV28 CASSLLLNTEAFF TGTGCCAGCAGTTTACTGTTGAACACTGAAGCTTTCTTT
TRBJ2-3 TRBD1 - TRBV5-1 CASSLGTGGDTQYF TGCGCCAGCAGCTTGGGCACAGGGGGAGATACGCAGTATTTT
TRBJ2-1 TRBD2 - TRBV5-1 CASRSFSGSSYNEQFF TGCGCCAGCAGGTCATTTAGCGGGAGCTCCTACAATGAGCAGTTCTTC
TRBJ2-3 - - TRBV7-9 CASSLGGSRDTQYF TGTGCCAGCAGCTTAGGGGGGAGTCGGGATACGCAGTATTTT
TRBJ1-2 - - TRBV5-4 CASRPGAGYGYTF TGTGCCAGCAGGCCGGGGGCCGGGTATGGCTACACCTTC
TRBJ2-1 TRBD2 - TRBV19 CASSISASGSHEQFF TGTGCCAGTAGTATTTCGGCTAGCGGGAGCCATGAGCAGTTCTTC
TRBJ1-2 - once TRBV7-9 CASSLGSIDYGYTF TGTGCCAGCAGCTTAGGGAGCATTGACTATGGCTACACCTTC
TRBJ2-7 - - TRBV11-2 CASSLGSSSRYYEQYF TGTGCCAGCAGCTTAGGTAGTAGTAGCAGATACTACGAGCAGTACTTC
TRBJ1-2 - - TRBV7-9 CASSLDGGPHYGYTF TGTGCCAGCAGCTTAGATGGTGGGCCACACTATGGCTACACCTTC
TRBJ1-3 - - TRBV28 CASTLSLRAGRNTIYF TGTGCCAGCACCCTTTCGCTTAGGGCAGGGCGAAACACCATATATTTT
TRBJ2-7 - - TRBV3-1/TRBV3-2 CASSQAQSAGYEQYF TGTGCCAGCAGCCAAGCCCAGTCGGCGGGCTACGAGCAGTACTTC
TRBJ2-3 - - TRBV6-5 CASVELFTDTQYF TGTGCCAGCGTTGAGCTATTCACAGATACGCAGTATTTT
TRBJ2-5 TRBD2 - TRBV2 CASSVGLGGGETQYF TGTGCCAGCAGTGTGGGACTAGGAGGGGGGGAGACCCAGTACTTC
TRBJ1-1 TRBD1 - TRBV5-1 CASSFQGARTEAFF TGCGCCAGCAGCTTTCAGGGGGCGCGTACTGAAGCTTTCTTT
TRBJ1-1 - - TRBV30 CAWRRAGGDNTEAFF TGTGCCTGGAGACGAGCCGGGGGAGATAACACTGAAGCTTTCTTT